The 9 T cell receptor beta chains listed next were all sequenced from one sample in a study of early T cells in non-severe SARS-CoV-2 infection. TCRdb analysed the 5' RACE reads with MiXCR anew, one entry per CDR3 protein. The sample carries some 75,000 distinct CDR3 sequences, roughly 13% recorded once. The source material was whole blood. The origin of the receptors is an adult who was a healthcare worker with PCR-confirmed SARS-CoV-2 infection or an uninfected control (not recorded which).

The chain carries TRBV6-1 and TRBJ2-7; TRBD1 is a possible D gene (6 bases). Trimming stripped 1 base from V and 3 bases from J, with 13 bases between. The CDR3 runs 15 residues. Germline V gene sequence: CDR1 MNHNS, CDR2 SASEGT. CDR3 in amino acids: CASSEGRVGGYEQYF. In DNA, the CDR3 is TGTGCCAGCAGTGAAGGCAGGGTAGGGGGCTACGAGCAGTACTTC.

The rearrangement links TRBV9 to TRBJ2-4; 9 nucleotides line up with TRBD1. This CDR3 has 14 amino acids. The ends lost 3 bases at V and 8 bases at J; junction bases unmatched: 6. CDR1 is SGDLS, CDR2 YYNGEE, per germline. CDR3: CASSGDRDVDIQYF. The CDR3 region has the DNA TGTGCCAGCAGCGGGGACAGGGATGTAGACATTCAGTACTTC. The complete variable domain, with remaining parts taken from reference TRBV9 and TRBJ2-4, reads DSGVTQTPKHLITATGQRVTLRCSPRSGDLSVYWYQQSLDQGLQFLIQYYNGEERAKGNILERFSAQQFPDLHSELNLSSLELGDSALYFCASSGDRDVDIQYFGAGTRLSVL.

This clonotype has a count of ten or more. The V and J genes are TRBV7-2 and TRBJ1-6, with TRBD1 matching over 7 bases. The germline V gene encodes CDR1 SGHTA and CDR2 FQGNSA. The CDR3 spans 15 residues. V trimming: 2 bases; J trimming: 7 bases; junction bases outside the gene matches: 5. The CDR3 reads CASSLLGGQNSPLHF. The CDR3 region has the DNA TGTGCCAGCAGCTTATTAGGGGGACAGAATTCACCCCTCCACTTT.

This clonotype has more than one count but fewer than ten. V gene TRBV2 combines with J gene TRBJ2-5; D gene uncertain. V lost 4 bases, J lost 1 base, and 10 bases lay in between. CDR3 length: 14 residues. CDR1 and CDR2 from the germline V gene are SNHLY and FYNNEI. The chain's CDR3 is CASSGLTPQETQYF. Here the CDR3 DNA reads TGTGCCAGCAGTGGCCTAACCCCCCAAGAGACCCAGTACTTC.

As for this clonotype: Since a much larger clone is just one base distant, this may be a read error. The rearrangement uses TRBV18 and TRBJ2-7; perhaps TRBD1 as D (5 bases). Trimming took off 2 bases at V and 7 bases at J, with 18 bases between the two ends. This CDR3 spans 15 amino acids. Germline V gene lookup returns CDR1 KGHSH and CDR2 LQKENI. CDR3 sequence: CASSPTVHGANEQYF. The CDR3 DNA follows: TGTGCCAGCTCACCAACAGTACATGGGGCGAATGAGCAGTACTTC.

The rearrangement joins TRBV27 to TRBJ1-1, with a possible D match to TRBD1 (6 bases). V was pared by 5 bases and J by 1 base, with 14 bases between. Germline assignment: CDR1 MNHEY and CDR2 SMNVEV (reference sequence). The CDR3 has 15 residues. CDR3 region: CASSTPPRGNTEAFF. DNA of the CDR3: TGTGCCAGCAGTACACCCCCCAGGGGGAACACTGAAGCTTTCTTT.

This clonotype was seen ten or more times. The chain links TRBV6-6 to TRBJ2-5, with 10 positions matching TRBD2. With V trimmed by 11 bases and J by 3 bases, 9 bases remained unmatched. Per germline, CDR1 MNHNY and CDR2 SVGAGI (reference sequence). This CDR3 spans 14 amino acids. The CDR3 region is CASLLAGIKETQYF. The CDR3 DNA follows: TGTGCCTCACTACTAGCGGGGATCAAAGAGACCCAGTACTTC.

The gene calls are TRBV12-3 or TRBV12-4 and TRBJ2-2; 7 bases line up with TRBD1. V gave up 4 bases and J gave up 6 bases; unmatched junction bases: 8. This CDR3 has 15 amino acids. The CDR3 nucleotides read TGTGCCAGCAGTTCGACAGGGTCAAGGGCCGGGGAGCTGTTTTTT. It is translated as CASSSTGSRAGELFF.

In this sample, this clonotype turned up many times. V is TRBV5-1 and J is TRBJ2-5; D is unresolved. The length of the CDR3 is 12 residues. In germline, CDR1 is SGHRS, CDR2 YFSETQ. V was pared by 0 bases and J by 1 base, with 1 base between. In DNA form, the CDR3 reads TGCGCCAGCAGCTTGGGCCAAGAGACCCAGTACTTC. Translated: CASSLGQETQYF. Supplemented by reference TRBV5-1 and TRBJ2-5, the full variable domain reads KAGVTQTPRYLIKTRGQQVTLSCSPISGHRSVSWYQQTPGQGLQFLFEYFSETQRNKGNFPGRFSGRQFSNSRSEMNVSTLELGDSALYLCASSLGQETQYFGPGTRLLVL.